This T cell receptor (beta chain) was obtained from a study of beta chain features in type 1 diabetes. This clone turned up a few times. What it binds is unknown. The ends were cut back, 11 bases at V and 7 bases at J, with 15 bases in the middle. Germline lookup yields CDR1 MNHEY and CDR2 SMNVEV (reference sequence). This CDR3 contains 12 residues. Of the isolated RNA, all was reverse transcribed, and so the sequenced material was expressed TCRB transcripts. Clones were sequenced by immunoSEQ multiplex PCR, and TCRdb holds only the in-frame ones, with some missing. The sample contains a few hundred thousand clones, approximately 16% of which appear only once. Notes on the study in general: Possibly, sequencing cDNA over-represented cells that had high TCR expression levels. TCRB CDR3 length was moderately but significantly reduced in all four CD4+ subsets of Type 1 diabetes patients. Whatever favoring of shorter templates PCR might show would apply equally to patients and controls.

The sequence came from a man between 18 and 35 years old with type 1 diabetes. V and J are TRBV27 and TRBJ1-5; no firm D call. Material for sequencing was naive CD4+ T cells from blood. The CDR3 sequence: CACGNARQPQHF. CDR3 DNA: TGTGCCTGCGGGAACGCGCGACAGCCCCAGCATTTT.